This record looks at one TCR beta chain sequence and its context. The data are from a study of T cells in Graves' hyperthyroidism and ophthalmopathy. With 5 bases clipped from V and 4 bases from J, the junction kept 9 bases outside the gene matches. The CDR3 is 15 residues long. Germline CDR1 SGHTA, CDR2 FQGNSA. Amplified TCR beta CDR3 regions derived from RNA transcripts. The TCR CDR3 first-round RT-PCR relied on the HTBI primer set. Via MiXCR, TCRdb re-called the multiplex PCR reads, giving one row per CDR3 protein. Here the sample spans approximately 400,000 distinct CDR3 sequences, about a sixth being singletons.

The TCR originated in a woman aged 18-35 years with Graves' hyperthyroidism that later progressed to Graves' ophthalmopathy. Sequenced material: blood. J is TRBJ2-5 and V is TRBV7-2; 8 nucleotides agree with TRBD2. The CDR3 DNA follows: TGTGCCAGCAGCCGTAACCGCGGGGGGACAGAGACCCAGTACTTC. Translating it yields CASSRNRGGTETQYF.